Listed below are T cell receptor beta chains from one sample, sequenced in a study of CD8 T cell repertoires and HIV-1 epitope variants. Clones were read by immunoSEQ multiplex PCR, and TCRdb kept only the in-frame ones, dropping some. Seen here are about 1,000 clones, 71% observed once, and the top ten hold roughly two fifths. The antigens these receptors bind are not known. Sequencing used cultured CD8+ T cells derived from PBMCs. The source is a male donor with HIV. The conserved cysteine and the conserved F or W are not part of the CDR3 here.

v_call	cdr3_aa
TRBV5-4	ASSTGVEQY
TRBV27	ASLHTQGGDTEAF
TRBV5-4	ASSFMGGPTYEQY
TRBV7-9	ATGDGSYEQY
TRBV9	ASSPGVRTGELF
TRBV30	AWSEGEQLQF
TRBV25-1	ASSDGTATGELF
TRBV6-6	ASSYSEGASYEQY
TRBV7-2	ASSSVLATDTQY
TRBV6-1	ASSEVGGDIAEAF
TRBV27	ASSLGLAGSEQF
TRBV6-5	ASSYSTDPRTDTQY
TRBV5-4	ASSANRARNYGYT
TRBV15	ATSRDRGSGANVLT
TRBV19	ASSIVPEGPQH
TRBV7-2	ASSAGYGGRQPQH
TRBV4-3	ASSQSRGLNYGYT
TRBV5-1	ASSRSVDQPQH
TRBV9	ASSFVGSGAYGYT
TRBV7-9	ASSLNGGSNTEAF
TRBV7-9	VGQFMNTEAF
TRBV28	ASRYTDTQY
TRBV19	ASSIGRGDTEAF
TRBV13	ASSTRQGEETQY
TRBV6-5	ASSYVDSREQF
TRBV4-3	ASSQDRGELREAF
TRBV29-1	SARTGDTEAF
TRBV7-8	ASSSSFWTSVNNEQF
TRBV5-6	ASSLGLAGTGAGELF
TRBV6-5	ASSYSTGGGYEAF
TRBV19	ASSIRLAGIYEQY
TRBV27	ASSLSLGTSGNTIY
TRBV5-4	ASSWGLAGEGVLT
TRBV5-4	ASSLVDTGELF
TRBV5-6	ASSLAGSAYEQY
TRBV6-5	ASSGGQGIHQPQH
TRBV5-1	ASRGGYEQY
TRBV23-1	ASSRDSGGAF
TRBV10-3	AISEGGNQY
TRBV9	ASSNTHSSYEQY
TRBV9	ASSGYGQGIGEAF
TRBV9	ASSVAGEETQY
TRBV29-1	SVERPGLARGGELF
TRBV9	ASSAGGRDEQY
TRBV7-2	ASSLPGLAGSGNIQY
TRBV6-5	ASTQGSGEQY
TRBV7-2	ASSLGLAGGPTDTQY
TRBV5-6	ASSLQGISYEQY